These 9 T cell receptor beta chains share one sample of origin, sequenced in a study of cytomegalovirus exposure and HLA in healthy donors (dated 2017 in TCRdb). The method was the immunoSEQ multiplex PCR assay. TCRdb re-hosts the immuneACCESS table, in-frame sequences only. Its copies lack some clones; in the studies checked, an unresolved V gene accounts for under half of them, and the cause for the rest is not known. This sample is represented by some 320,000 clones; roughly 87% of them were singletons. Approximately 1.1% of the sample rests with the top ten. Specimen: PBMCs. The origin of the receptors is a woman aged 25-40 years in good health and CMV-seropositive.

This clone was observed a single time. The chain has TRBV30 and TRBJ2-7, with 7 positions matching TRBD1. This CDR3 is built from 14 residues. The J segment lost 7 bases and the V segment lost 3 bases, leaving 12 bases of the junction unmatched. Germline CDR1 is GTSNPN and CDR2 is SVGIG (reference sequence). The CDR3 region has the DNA TGTGCCTGGAGGGAGACAGGGCCCTCGAGGGAGCAGTACTTC. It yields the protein CAWRETGPSREQYF.

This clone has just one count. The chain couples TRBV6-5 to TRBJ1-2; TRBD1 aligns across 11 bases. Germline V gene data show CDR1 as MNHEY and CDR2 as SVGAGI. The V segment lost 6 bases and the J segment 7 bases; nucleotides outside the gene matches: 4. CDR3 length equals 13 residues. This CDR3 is CASRDRGLGGYTF. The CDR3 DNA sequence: TGTGCCAGCAGGGACAGGGGGCTGGGTGGCTACACCTTC.

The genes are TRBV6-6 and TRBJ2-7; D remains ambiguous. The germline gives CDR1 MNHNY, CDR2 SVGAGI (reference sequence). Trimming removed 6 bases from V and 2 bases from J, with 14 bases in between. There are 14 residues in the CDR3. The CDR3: CASRLESPPYEQYF. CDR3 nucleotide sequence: TGTGCCAGCAGACTTGAGAGCCCCCCCTACGAGCAGTACTTC.

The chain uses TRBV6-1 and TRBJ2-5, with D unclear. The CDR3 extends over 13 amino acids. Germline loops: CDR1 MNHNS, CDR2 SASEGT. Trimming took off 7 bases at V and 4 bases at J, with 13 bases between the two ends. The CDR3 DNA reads TGTGCCAGCAAGGTTACCGCTCTAGAGACCCAGTACTTC. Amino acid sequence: CASKVTALETQYF.

Here the CDR3 reads CASSPDYQETQYF. The CDR3 DNA follows: TGTGCCAGCAGTCCCGACTACCAAGAGACCCAGTACTTC. V is TRBV27 and J is TRBJ2-5, with D uncertain. The germline V gene has CDR1 MNHEY and CDR2 SMNVEV (reference sequence). The CDR3 is 13 amino acids. The germline V and J ends were trimmed by 5 bases and 0 bases, with 7 bases remaining between them.

This chain's CDR3 is CASSSSNIRYPDTQYF. DNA of the CDR3: TGTGCCAGCAGCTCCTCCAACATAAGGTATCCCGATACGCAGTATTTT. The chain combines TRBV28 with TRBJ2-3; D is unclear. This CDR3 spans 16 amino acids. V was trimmed by 6 bases and J by 6 bases, leaving 22 bases between them. CDR1 is MDHEN, CDR2 SYDVKM, per germline. The variable domain in full, completed from reference TRBV28 and TRBJ2-3, reads DVKVTQSSRYLVKRTGEKVFLECVQDMDHENMFWYRQDPGLGLRLIYFSYDVKMKEKGDIPEGYSVSREKKERFSLILESASTNQTSMYLCASSSSNIRYPDTQYFGPGTRLTVL.

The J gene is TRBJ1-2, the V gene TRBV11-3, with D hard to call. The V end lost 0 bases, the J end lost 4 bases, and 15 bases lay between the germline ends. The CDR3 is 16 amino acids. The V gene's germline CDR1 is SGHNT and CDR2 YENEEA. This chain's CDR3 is CASSLDQRTLPYGYTF. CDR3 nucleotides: TGTGCCAGCAGCTTAGATCAGAGGACCCTTCCCTATGGCTACACCTTC.

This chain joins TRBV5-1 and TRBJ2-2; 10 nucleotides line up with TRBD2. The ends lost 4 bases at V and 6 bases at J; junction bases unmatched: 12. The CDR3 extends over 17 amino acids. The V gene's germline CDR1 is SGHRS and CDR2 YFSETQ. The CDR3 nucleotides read TGCGCCAGCAGCGTGCAGGGAACTAGCGGGGCCTCCGGGGAGCTGTTTTTT. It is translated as CASSVQGTSGASGELFF.

CDR3 sequence reads: CASSSRTGVSTDTQYF. Here the CDR3 DNA reads TGTGCCAGCAGTTCACGGACAGGGGTTAGCACAGATACGCAGTATTTT. The J gene is TRBJ2-3, the V gene TRBV28; 9 nucleotides align to TRBD1. Germline CDR1 is MDHEN and CDR2 is SYDVKM. The CDR3 length is 16 residues. The V and J ends lost 4 bases and 0 bases, in that order; junction bases with no gene match: 5.